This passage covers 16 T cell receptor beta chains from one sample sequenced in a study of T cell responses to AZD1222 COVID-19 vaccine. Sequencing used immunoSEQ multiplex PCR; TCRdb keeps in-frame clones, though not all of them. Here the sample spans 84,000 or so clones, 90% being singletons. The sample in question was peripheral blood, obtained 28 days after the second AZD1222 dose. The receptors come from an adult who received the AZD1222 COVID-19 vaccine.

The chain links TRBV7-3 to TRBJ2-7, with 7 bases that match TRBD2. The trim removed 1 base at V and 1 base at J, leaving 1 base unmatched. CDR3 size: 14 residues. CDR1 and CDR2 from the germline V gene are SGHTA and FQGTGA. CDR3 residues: CASSLSGGSYEQYF. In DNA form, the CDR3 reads TGTGCCAGCAGCTTAAGCGGGGGATCCTACGAGCAGTACTTC.

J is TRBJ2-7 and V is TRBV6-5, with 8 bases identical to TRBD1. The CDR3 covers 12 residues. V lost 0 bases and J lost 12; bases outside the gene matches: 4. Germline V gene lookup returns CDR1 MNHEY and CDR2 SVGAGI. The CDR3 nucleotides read TGTGCCAGCAGTTACTCCGGACAGGGCTGGTACTTC. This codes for CASSYSGQGWYF.

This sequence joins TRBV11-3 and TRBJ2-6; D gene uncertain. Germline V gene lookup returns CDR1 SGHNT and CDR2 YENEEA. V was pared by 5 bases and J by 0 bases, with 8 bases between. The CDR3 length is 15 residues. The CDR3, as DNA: TGTGCCAGCAGCCCTCAGAGCTCTGGGGCCAACGTCCTGACTTTC. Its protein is CASSPQSSGANVLTF.

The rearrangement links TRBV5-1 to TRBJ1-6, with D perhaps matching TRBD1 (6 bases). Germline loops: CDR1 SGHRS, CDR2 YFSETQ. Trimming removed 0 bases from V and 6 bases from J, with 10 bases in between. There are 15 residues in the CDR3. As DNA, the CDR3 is TGCGCCAGCAGCTTGGCGGCAGGGGTTAATTCACCCCTCCACTTT. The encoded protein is CASSLAAGVNSPLHF.

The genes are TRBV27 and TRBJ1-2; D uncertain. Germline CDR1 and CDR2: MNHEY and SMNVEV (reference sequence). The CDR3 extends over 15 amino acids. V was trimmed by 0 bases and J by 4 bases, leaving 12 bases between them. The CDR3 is CASSLSAGSGYGYTF. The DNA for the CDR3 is TGTGCCAGCAGTTTATCGGCTGGAAGCGGCTATGGCTACACCTTC.

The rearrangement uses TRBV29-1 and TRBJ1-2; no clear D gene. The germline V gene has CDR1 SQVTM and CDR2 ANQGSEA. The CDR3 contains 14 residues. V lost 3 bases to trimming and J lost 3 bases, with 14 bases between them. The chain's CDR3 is CSVDFSDIYYGYTF. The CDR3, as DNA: TGCAGCGTTGATTTCTCAGATATATACTATGGCTACACCTTC.

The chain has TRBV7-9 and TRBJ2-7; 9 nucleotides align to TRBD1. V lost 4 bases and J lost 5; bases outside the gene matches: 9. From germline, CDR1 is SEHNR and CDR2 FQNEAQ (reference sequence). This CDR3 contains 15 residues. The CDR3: CASSWPTGGLHEQYF. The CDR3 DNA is TGTGCCAGCAGCTGGCCGACAGGGGGACTGCACGAGCAGTACTTC.

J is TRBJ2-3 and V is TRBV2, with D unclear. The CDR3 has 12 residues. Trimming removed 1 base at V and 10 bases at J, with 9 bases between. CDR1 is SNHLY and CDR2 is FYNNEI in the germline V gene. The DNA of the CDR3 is TGTGCCAGCAGTGAAGGGTATCTGGCGCAGTATTTT. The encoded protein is CASSEGYLAQYF.

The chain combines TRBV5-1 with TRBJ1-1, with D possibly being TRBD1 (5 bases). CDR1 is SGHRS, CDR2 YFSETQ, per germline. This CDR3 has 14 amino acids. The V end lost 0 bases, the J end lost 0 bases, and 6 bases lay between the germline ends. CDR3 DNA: TGCGCCAGCAGCTTGGGGGGGATGAACACTGAAGCTTTCTTT. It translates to CASSLGGMNTEAFF. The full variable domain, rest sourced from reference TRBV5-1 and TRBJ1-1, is KAGVTQTPRYLIKTRGQQVTLSCSPISGHRSVSWYQQTPGQGLQFLFEYFSETQRNKGNFPGRFSGRQFSNSRSEMNVSTLELGDSALYLCASSLGGMNTEAFFGQGTRLTVV.

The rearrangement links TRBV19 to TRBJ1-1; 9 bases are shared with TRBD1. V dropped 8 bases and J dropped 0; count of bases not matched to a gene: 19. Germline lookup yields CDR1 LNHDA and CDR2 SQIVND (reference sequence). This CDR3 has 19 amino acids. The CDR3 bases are TGTGCCAGTGGGTCGAACAGGGGGCTTCTCCTCTACATGAACACTGAAGCTTTCTTT. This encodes CASGSNRGLLLYMNTEAFF.

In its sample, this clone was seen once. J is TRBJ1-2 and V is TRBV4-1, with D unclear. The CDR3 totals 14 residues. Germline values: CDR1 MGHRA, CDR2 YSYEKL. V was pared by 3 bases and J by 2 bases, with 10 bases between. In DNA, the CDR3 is TGCGCCAGCAGCCAGAGGCGGCCAAACTATGGCTACACCTTC. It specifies CASSQRRPNYGYTF.

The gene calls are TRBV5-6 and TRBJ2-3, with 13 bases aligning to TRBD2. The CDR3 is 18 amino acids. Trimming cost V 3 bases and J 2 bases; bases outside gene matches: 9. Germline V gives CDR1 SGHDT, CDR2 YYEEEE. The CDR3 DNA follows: TGTGCCAGCAGCTCCCTAGGACTAGCGGGGGTTATCACAGATACGCAGTATTTT. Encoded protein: CASSSLGLAGVITDTQYF.

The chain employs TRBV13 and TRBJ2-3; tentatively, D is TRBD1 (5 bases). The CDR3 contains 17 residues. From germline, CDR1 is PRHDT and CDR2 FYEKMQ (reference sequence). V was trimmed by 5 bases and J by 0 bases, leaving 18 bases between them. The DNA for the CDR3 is TGTGCCAGCAGCCTCGGGCCAGGGCCTTTAAGCACAGATACGCAGTATTTT. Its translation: CASSLGPGPLSTDTQYF. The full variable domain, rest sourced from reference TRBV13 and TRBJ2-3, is AAGVIQSPRHLIKEKRETATLKCYPIPRHDTVYWYQQGPGQDPQFLISFYEKMQSDKGSIPDRFSAQQFSDYHSELNMSSLELGDSALYFCASSLGPGPLSTDTQYFGPGTRLTVL.

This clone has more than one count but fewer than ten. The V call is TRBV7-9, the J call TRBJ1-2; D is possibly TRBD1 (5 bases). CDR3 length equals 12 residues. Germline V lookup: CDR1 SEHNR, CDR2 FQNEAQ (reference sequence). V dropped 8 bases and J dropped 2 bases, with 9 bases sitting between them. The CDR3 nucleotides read TGTGCCAGCCTCTGGGGGAACTATGGCTACACCTTC. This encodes CASLWGNYGYTF.

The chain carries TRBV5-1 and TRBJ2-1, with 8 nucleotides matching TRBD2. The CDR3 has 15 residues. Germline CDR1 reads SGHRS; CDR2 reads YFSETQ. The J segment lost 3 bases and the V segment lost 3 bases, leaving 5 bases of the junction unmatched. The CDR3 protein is CASSSSGGHYNEQFF. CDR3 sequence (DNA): TGCGCCAGCAGCTCCAGCGGGGGCCACTACAATGAGCAGTTCTTC.

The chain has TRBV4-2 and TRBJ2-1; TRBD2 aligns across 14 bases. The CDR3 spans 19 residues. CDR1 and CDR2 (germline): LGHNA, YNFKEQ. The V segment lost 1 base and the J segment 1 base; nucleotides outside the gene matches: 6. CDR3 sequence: CASSQGLAGGPWSYNEQFF. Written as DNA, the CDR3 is TGTGCCAGCAGCCAAGGACTAGCGGGGGGGCCTTGGTCCTACAATGAGCAGTTCTTC.